This TCR beta chain was captured in a study of blood T cell repertoires in COVID-19. Background on the study: COVID-19 samples from acute and convalescent phases originated in the United States, Italy and Spain. Sample material is recorded as cDNA or gDNA derived from T cells, B-cell-depleted T cells, or PBMCs.

Profiling relied on immunoSEQ multiplex PCR, and the TCRdb table lists in-frame clones only, not all of them. The sample shows roughly 49,000 clones, around 68% of them seen only once. Germline CDR1 SGHRS, CDR2 YFSETQ. Trimming left V 0 bases short and J 5 bases short, with 9 bases between. CDR3 length equals 13 residues. This clone was seen a handful of times. The sequenced sample consisted of peripheral blood. The chain is built from TRBV5-1 and TRBJ2-7; tentatively, D is TRBD2 (5 bases). The clonotype was recovered from a woman in her 70s with acute or convalescent COVID-19. DNA for the CDR3: TGCGCCAGCAGCTTGGCTGGGGAGAACGAGCAGTACTTC. It codes for CASSLAGENEQYF.